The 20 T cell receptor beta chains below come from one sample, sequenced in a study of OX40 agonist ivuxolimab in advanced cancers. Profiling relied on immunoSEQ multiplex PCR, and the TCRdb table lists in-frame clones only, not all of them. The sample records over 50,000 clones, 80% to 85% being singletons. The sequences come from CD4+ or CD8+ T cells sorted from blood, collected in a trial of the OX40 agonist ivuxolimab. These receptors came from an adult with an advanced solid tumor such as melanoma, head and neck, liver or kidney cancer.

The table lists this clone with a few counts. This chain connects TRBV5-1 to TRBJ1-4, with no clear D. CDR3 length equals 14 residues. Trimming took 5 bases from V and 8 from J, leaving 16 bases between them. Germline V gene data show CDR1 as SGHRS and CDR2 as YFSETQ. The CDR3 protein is CASRLTPIEEKLFF. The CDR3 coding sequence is TGCGCCAGCAGGTTGACGCCGATTGAAGAAAAACTGTTTTTT.

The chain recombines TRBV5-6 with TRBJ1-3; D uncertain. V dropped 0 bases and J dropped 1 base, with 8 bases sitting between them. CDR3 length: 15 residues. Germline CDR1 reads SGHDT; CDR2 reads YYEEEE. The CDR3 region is CASSLASSSGNTIYF. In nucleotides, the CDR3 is TGTGCCAGCAGCTTGGCATCCAGTTCTGGAAACACCATATATTTT. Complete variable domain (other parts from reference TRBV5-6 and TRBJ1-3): DAGVTQSPTHLIKTRGQQVTLRCSPKSGHDTVSWYQQALGQGPQFIFQYYEEEERQRGNFPDRFSGHQFPNYSSELNVNALLLGDSALYLCASSLASSSGNTIYFGEGSWLTVV.

The CDR3 reads CASSYPLSPVLGTQYF. In nucleotides, the CDR3 is TGTGCCAGCTCATACCCGTTGAGTCCGGTGTTGGGGACCCAGTACTTC. The chain has TRBV18 and TRBJ2-5; D is uncertain. This CDR3 comprises 16 residues. Trimming stripped 5 bases from V and 7 bases from J, with 23 bases between. From germline, CDR1 is KGHSH and CDR2 LQKENI. Filled out from reference TRBV18 and TRBJ2-5, the complete variable domain reads NAGVMQNPRHLVRRRGQEARLRCSPMKGHSHVYWYRQLPEEGLKFMVYLQKENIIDESGMPKERFSAEFPKEGPSILRIQQVVRGDSAAYFCASSYPLSPVLGTQYFGPGTRLLVL.

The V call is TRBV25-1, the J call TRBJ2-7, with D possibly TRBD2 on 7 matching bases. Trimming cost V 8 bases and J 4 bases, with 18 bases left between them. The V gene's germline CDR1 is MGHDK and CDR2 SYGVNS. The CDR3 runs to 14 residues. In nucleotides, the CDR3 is TGTGCCAGCTCCAGGGCGGGGGCGGAATACGAGCAGTACTTC. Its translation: CASSRAGAEYEQYF.

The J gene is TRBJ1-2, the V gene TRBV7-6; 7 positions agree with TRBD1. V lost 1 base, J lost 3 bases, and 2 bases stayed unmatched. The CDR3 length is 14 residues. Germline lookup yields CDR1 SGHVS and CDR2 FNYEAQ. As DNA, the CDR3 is TGTGCCAGCAGCTTAGGAACAGGGGACTATGGCTACACCTTC. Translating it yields CASSLGTGDYGYTF. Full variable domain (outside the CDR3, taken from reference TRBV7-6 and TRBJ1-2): GAGVSQSPRYKVTKRGQDVALRCDPISGHVSLYWYRQALGQGPEFLTYFNYEAQQDKSGLPNDRFSAERPEGSISTLTIQRTEQRDSAMYRCASSLGTGDYGYTFGSGTRLTVV.

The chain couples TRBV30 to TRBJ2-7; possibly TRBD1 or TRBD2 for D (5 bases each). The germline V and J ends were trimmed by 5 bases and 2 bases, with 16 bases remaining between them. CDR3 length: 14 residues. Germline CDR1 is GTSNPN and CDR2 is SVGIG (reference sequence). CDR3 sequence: CAWGAGTPPYEQYF. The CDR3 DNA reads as TGTGCCTGGGGGGCCGGGACGCCTCCCTACGAGCAGTACTTC.

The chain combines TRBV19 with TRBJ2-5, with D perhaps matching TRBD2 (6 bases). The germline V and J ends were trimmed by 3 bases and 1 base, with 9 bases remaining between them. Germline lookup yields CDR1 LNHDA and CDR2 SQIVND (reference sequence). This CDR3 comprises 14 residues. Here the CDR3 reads CASSMRRGQETQYF. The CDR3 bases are TGTGCCAGTAGTATGAGGCGGGGCCAAGAGACCCAGTACTTC.

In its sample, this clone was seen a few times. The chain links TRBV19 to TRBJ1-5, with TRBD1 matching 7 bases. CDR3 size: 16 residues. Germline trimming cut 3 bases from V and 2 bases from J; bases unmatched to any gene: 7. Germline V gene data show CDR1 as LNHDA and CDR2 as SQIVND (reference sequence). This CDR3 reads CASSIPDRVGNQPQHF. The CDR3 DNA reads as TGTGCCAGTAGTATCCCCGACAGGGTTGGCAATCAGCCCCAGCATTTT. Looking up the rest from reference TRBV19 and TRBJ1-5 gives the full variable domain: DGGITQSPKYLFRKEGQNVTLSCEQNLNHDAMYWYRQDPGQGLRLIYYSQIVNDFQKGDIAEGYSVSREKKESFPLTVTSAQKNPTAFYLCASSIPDRVGNQPQHFGDGTRLSIL.

CDR3 DNA sequence: TGTGCCAGCGGGCAGGGCTCCTCTGGAAACACCATATATTTT. Amino acid sequence: CASGQGSSGNTIYF. The rearrangement uses TRBV18 and TRBJ1-3; possibly TRBD1 for D (5 bases). Trimming stripped 8 bases from V and 0 bases from J, with 11 bases between. The CDR3 has 14 residues. Germline V gene data show CDR1 as KGHSH and CDR2 as LQKENI.

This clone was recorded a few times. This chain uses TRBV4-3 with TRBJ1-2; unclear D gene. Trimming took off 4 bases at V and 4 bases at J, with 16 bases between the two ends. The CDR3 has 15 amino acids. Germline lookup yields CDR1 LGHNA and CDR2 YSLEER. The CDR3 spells CASSPRALLRYGYTF. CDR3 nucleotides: TGCGCCAGCAGCCCCCGTGCCCTCCTACGCTATGGCTACACCTTC.

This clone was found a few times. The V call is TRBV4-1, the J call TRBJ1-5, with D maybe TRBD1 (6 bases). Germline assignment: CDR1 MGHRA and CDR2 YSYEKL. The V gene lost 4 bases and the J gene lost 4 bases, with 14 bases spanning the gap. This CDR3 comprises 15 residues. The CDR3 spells CASSPGVQGNQPQHF. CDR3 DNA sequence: TGCGCCAGCAGCCCGGGGGTGCAGGGGAATCAGCCCCAGCATTTT.

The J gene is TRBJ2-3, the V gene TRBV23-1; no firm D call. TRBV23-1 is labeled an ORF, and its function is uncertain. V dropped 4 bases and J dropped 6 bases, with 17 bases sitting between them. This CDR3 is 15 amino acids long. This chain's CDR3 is CASSRLGPHIDTQYF. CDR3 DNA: TGCGCCAGCAGTCGCCTCGGACCGCACATCGATACGCAGTATTTT.

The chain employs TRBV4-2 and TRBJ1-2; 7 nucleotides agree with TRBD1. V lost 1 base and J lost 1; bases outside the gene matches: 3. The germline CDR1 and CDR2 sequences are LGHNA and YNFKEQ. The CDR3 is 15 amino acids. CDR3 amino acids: CASSQAGQSNYGYTF. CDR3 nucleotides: TGTGCCAGCAGCCAAGCGGGACAGAGTAACTATGGCTACACCTTC.

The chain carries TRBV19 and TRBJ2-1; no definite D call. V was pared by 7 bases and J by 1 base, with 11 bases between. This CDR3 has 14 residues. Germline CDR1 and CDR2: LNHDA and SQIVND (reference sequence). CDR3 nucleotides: TGTGCCAGTACACCGGTACTTTCCTACAATGAGCAGTTCTTC. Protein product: CASTPVLSYNEQFF.

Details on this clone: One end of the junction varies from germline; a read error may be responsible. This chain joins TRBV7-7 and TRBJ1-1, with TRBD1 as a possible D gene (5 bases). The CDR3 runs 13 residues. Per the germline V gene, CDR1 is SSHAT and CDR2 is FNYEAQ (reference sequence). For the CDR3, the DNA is TGTGCTAGCAGCTTACAGGAGAACACTGAAGCTTTCTTT. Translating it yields CASSLQENTEAFF.

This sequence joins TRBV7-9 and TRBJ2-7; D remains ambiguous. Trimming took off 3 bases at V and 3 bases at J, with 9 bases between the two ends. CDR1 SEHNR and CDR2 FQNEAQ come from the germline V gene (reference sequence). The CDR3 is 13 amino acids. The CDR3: CASSFRTDYEQYF. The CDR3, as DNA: TGTGCCAGCAGCTTTAGGACGGACTACGAGCAGTACTTC.

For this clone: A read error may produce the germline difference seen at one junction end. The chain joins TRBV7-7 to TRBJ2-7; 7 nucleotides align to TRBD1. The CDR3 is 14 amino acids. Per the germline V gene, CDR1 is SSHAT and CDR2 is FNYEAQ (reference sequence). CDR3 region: CASSLRDSSYEQYF. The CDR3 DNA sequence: TGTGCTAGCAGCTTACGGGACAGCTCCTACGAGCAGTACTTC.

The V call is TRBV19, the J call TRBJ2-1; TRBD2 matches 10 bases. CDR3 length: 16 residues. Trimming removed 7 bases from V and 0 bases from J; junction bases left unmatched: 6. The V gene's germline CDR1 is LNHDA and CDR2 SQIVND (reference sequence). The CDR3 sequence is CASTSGGSSSYNEQFF. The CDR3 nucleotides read TGTGCCAGTACTAGCGGGGGCTCGAGCTCCTACAATGAGCAGTTCTTC.

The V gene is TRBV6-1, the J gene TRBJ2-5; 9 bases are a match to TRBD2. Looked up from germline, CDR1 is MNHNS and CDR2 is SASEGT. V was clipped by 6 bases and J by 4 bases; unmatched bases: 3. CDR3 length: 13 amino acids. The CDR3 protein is CASRRGGGETQYF. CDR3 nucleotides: TGTGCCAGCAGGCGGGGGGGCGGAGAGACCCAGTACTTC.

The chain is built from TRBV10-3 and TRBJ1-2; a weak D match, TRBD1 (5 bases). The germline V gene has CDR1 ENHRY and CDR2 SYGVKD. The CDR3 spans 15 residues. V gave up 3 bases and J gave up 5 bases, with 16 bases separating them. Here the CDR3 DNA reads TGTGCCATCAGTGACTCGACAGCGGCGGCGTATGGCTACACCTTC. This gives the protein CAISDSTAAAYGYTF.